Shown below are 32 T cell receptor beta chains from a single sample sequenced in a study of blood T cell repertoires in COVID-19. Profiling relied on immunoSEQ multiplex PCR, and the TCRdb table lists in-frame clones only, not all of them. The profile covers some 87,000 clones, with 80% to 90% appearing a single time and around 36% taken by the ten largest. Sequencing was done on a sample of peripheral blood. These receptors originate from a man older than 75 with active or convalescent COVID-19.

This clone was seen a single time. This rearrangement joins TRBV4-3 to TRBJ2-5, with D unresolved. This CDR3 comprises 15 residues. Looked up from germline, CDR1 is LGHNA and CDR2 is YSLEER. Trimming shortened V by 1 base and J by 1 base, and 10 bases separated the two germline ends. The CDR3 region is CASSQATIGQETQYF. CDR3 nucleotides: TGCGCCAGCAGCCAAGCGACAATAGGCCAAGAGACCCAGTACTTC.

The chain carries TRBV6-2 or TRBV6-3 and TRBJ2-1; possibly TRBD1 for D (6 bases). This CDR3 comprises 15 residues. Trimming took off 6 bases at V and 1 base at J, with 13 bases between the two ends. CDR1 and CDR2 (germline): MNHEY, SVGEGT. The CDR3 DNA sequence: TGTGCCAGCAGCACAGGGTTTTTGTCCTACAATGAGCAGTTCTTC. Its protein product is CASSTGFLSYNEQFF.

The chain employs TRBV19 and TRBJ2-5, with a possible D match to TRBD1 (5 bases). This CDR3 is built from 15 residues. V lost 5 bases, J lost 3 bases, and 16 bases lay in between. The V gene's germline CDR1 is LNHDA and CDR2 SQIVND (reference sequence). The CDR3 here is CASSSSGWGKETQYF. The CDR3 DNA reads TGTGCCAGTAGTTCTTCAGGTTGGGGCAAAGAGACCCAGTACTTC.

The V and J genes are TRBV12-3 or TRBV12-4 and TRBJ2-5; TRBD2 matches 8 bases. The CDR3 has 13 amino acids. V shed 6 bases, J shed 1 base, and the junction held 1 base outside the gene matches. CDR3 sequence: CASSGLAQETQYF. CDR3 nucleotides: TGTGCCAGCAGCGGACTAGCCCAAGAGACCCAGTACTTC.

The chain uses TRBV19 and TRBJ1-1; 8 bases fit TRBD1. Per the germline V gene, CDR1 is LNHDA and CDR2 is SQIVND (reference sequence). Trimming cost V 4 bases and J 6 bases; bases outside gene matches: 16. This CDR3 is 17 amino acids long. The CDR3 protein is CASSKRGQGLVVSEAFF. Written as DNA, the CDR3 is TGTGCCAGTAGTAAGCGCGGACAGGGTTTAGTTGTGTCTGAAGCTTTCTTT.

The chain combines TRBV11-2 with TRBJ1-1; D gene ambiguous. Germline V CDR1 and CDR2: SGHAT, FQNNGV. The CDR3 totals 13 residues. V dropped 3 bases and J dropped 8 bases, with 13 bases sitting between them. The CDR3 here is CASSLPSEAEAFF. As DNA, the CDR3 is TGTGCCAGCAGCTTGCCTTCTGAAGCCGAAGCTTTCTTT.

The rearrangement uses TRBV7-2 and TRBJ2-4; no clear D gene. Trimming stripped 5 bases from V and 1 base from J, with 15 bases between. This CDR3 comprises 16 residues. Germline loops: CDR1 SGHTA, CDR2 FQGNSA. The chain's CDR3 is CASSAGVSRAKNIQYF. DNA of the CDR3: TGTGCCAGCAGCGCAGGCGTAAGTCGGGCCAAAAACATTCAGTACTTC.

This clone was seen many times. The V and J genes are TRBV19 and TRBJ1-2, with 9 nucleotides matching TRBD1. Germline CDR1 reads LNHDA; CDR2 reads SQIVND (reference sequence). V shed 5 bases, J shed 4 bases, and the junction held 8 bases outside the gene matches. The CDR3 contains 15 residues. The CDR3 reads CASSWTGEKVYGYTF. The CDR3 DNA is TGTGCCAGTAGTTGGACAGGGGAAAAGGTCTATGGCTACACCTTC.

This clone turned up a few times. The chain joins TRBV2 to TRBJ1-1, with D perhaps TRBD1 (5 bases). There are 11 residues in the CDR3. V lost 7 bases and J 8 bases, leaving 11 bases between the germline ends. CDR1 and CDR2 from the germline V gene are SNHLY and FYNNEI. CDR3 sequence reads: CASNEGREAFF. The CDR3 coding sequence is TGTGCCAGCAATGAGGGGAGGGAAGCTTTCTTT.

This clone was recorded only once. The chain joins TRBV10-3 to TRBJ2-1; TRBD2 aligns across 7 bases. The CDR3 consists of 15 residues. The germline V gene encodes CDR1 ENHRY and CDR2 SYGVKD. Losses at the gene ends were 4 bases for V and 6 bases for J; bases not matched to a gene: 9. CDR3: CAISVGRGEGNEQFF. The CDR3 DNA reads as TGTGCCATCAGTGTCGGCAGAGGGGAGGGCAATGAGCAGTTCTTC.

The genes are TRBV7-8 and TRBJ1-2, with 8 bases matching TRBD1. The V segment lost 2 bases and the J segment 3 bases; nucleotides outside the gene matches: 8. The CDR3 sequence is 16 residues long. CDR1 and CDR2 from the germline V gene are SGHVS and FQNEAQ. CDR3: CASSLWTGKKDYGYTF. CDR3 sequence (DNA): TGTGCCAGCAGCTTATGGACAGGGAAAAAGGACTATGGCTACACCTTC.

This rearrangement joins TRBV10-3 to TRBJ2-3, with D possibly matching TRBD1 (6 bases). V lost 4 bases and J lost 0, with 8 bases in between. Looked up from germline, CDR1 is ENHRY and CDR2 is SYGVKD. The CDR3 spans 14 residues. The CDR3 protein is CAISGTVSTDTQYF. CDR3 DNA sequence: TGTGCCATCAGTGGGACAGTTAGCACAGATACGCAGTATTTT.

The chain couples TRBV29-1 to TRBJ2-7, with D hard to call. This CDR3 is built from 11 residues. Germline CDR1 SQVTM, CDR2 ANQGSEA. Trimming took 4 bases from V and 2 from J, leaving 6 bases between them. The CDR3 loop is CSVVETYEQYF. The CDR3, as DNA: TGCAGCGTTGTTGAGACCTACGAGCAGTACTTC.

The J gene is TRBJ2-5, the V gene TRBV4-1; unclear D gene. The CDR3 is 14 residues long. Trimming stripped 4 bases from V and 2 bases from J, with 11 bases between. Germline V gene lookup returns CDR1 MGHRA and CDR2 YSYEKL. The CDR3 DNA follows: TGCGCCAGCAGCCGAGGCTTCGAACAAGAGACCCAGTACTTC. Encoded protein: CASSRGFEQETQYF.

V and J are TRBV6-5 and TRBJ1-1; D gene uncertain. CDR1 is MNHEY and CDR2 is SVGAGI in the germline V gene. This CDR3 contains 13 residues. Trimming took 8 bases from V and 1 from J, leaving 11 bases between them. CDR3 residues: CASPKQSNTEAFF. CDR3 DNA sequence: TGTGCCAGCCCCAAACAGTCGAACACTGAAGCTTTCTTT.

This clone was observed a handful of times. The V call is TRBV6-5, the J call TRBJ1-2; no reliable D call. Germline values: CDR1 MNHEY, CDR2 SVGAGI. Trimming removed 0 bases at V and 4 bases at J, with 9 bases between. The CDR3 is 14 amino acids. Written as DNA, the CDR3 is TGTGCCAGCAGTTACTCGGAGGGATCCTATGGCTACACCTTC. Its protein product is CASSYSEGSYGYTF.

The CDR3 spells CASSPLNEKLFF. The DNA of the CDR3 is TGTGCCAGCAGCCCCCTTAATGAAAAACTGTTTTTT. V is TRBV11-2 and J is TRBJ1-4; unclear D gene. Trimming shortened V by 5 bases and J by 4 bases, and 5 bases separated the two germline ends. Germline values: CDR1 SGHAT, CDR2 FQNNGV. The CDR3 spans 12 residues.

This clone has a handful of counts. This rearrangement joins TRBV4-1 to TRBJ2-5; a weak D match, TRBD2 (6 bases). Trimming removed 2 bases from V and 2 bases from J, with 9 bases in between. The CDR3 loop spans 14 amino acids. CDR1 and CDR2 from the germline V gene are MGHRA and YSYEKL. This chain's CDR3 is CASSQLAGQETQYF. For the CDR3, the DNA is TGCGCCAGCAGCCAATTGGCGGGGCAAGAGACCCAGTACTTC.

The V and J genes are TRBV11-2 and TRBJ2-5; 9 nucleotides match TRBD1. Trimming cost V 5 bases and J 5 bases; bases outside gene matches: 12. This CDR3 is 16 amino acids long. Germline CDR1 is SGHAT and CDR2 is FQNNGV. CDR3 region: CASSNMGQGGAETQYF. The CDR3 coding sequence is TGTGCCAGCAGCAACATGGGACAGGGCGGTGCGGAGACCCAGTACTTC.

The genes are TRBV7-2 and TRBJ2-1; 8 positions agree with TRBD2. This CDR3 comprises 16 residues. The germline V gene encodes CDR1 SGHTA and CDR2 FQGNSA. V dropped 0 bases and J dropped 1; count of bases not matched to a gene: 2. The CDR3: CASSLAGRGSYNEQFF. As DNA, the CDR3 is TGTGCCAGCAGCTTAGCCGGGAGGGGATCCTACAATGAGCAGTTCTTC.

This clone was detected once. The V call is TRBV7-2, the J call TRBJ1-3; D is possibly TRBD1 (6 bases). The CDR3 totals 15 residues. Germline-derived CDR1 and CDR2 are SGHTA and FQGNSA. The V end lost 2 bases, the J end lost 2 bases, and 10 bases lay between the germline ends. The CDR3 DNA is TGTGCCAGCAGCTTATCGGGGGGGCCTGGAAACACCATATATTTT. Encoded protein: CASSLSGGPGNTIYF.

This chain joins TRBV10-2 and TRBJ2-1; TRBD2 matches 11 bases. Germline CDR1 reads WSHSY; CDR2 reads SAAADI. V was pared by 7 bases and J by 8 bases, with 10 bases of the junction left unmatched. This CDR3 comprises 15 residues. CDR3 sequence: CASNLAGGLRHEQFF. CDR3 in DNA: TGCGCCAGCAACTTAGCGGGGGGGCTAAGGCATGAGCAGTTCTTC.

V is TRBV6-1 and J is TRBJ2-1, with D possibly being TRBD1 (5 bases). The CDR3 is 13 amino acids. V was pared by 1 base and J by 14 bases, with 15 bases between. CDR1 is MNHNS, CDR2 SASEGT, per germline. CDR3: CASSEGGILGEFF. The CDR3 DNA sequence: TGTGCCAGCAGTGAAGGTGGTATATTAGGGGAGTTCTTC.

The rearrangement uses TRBV10-3 and TRBJ1-2, with D possibly being TRBD1 (6 bases). Deletions cut 2 bases from V and 0 bases from J, with 7 bases between. The CDR3 sequence is 14 residues long. Per germline, CDR1 ENHRY and CDR2 SYGVKD. The CDR3 protein is CAISERTANYGYTF. The CDR3, as DNA: TGTGCCATCAGTGAGCGGACAGCTAACTATGGCTACACCTTC.

The rearrangement links TRBV12-3 or TRBV12-4 to TRBJ1-2; weak D call: TRBD1 (5 bases). CDR3 size: 12 residues. V lost 4 bases and J 6 bases, leaving 9 bases between the germline ends. CDR3 sequence: CASSSREDGYTF. The CDR3 DNA reads TGTGCCAGCAGTTCCAGGGAGGATGGCTACACCTTC.

The V gene is TRBV19, the J gene TRBJ2-1, with D perhaps TRBD1 (5 bases). The germline gives CDR1 LNHDA, CDR2 SQIVND (reference sequence). V was cut by 7 bases and J by 7 bases, with 17 bases left in between. This CDR3 contains 14 residues. CDR3 coding DNA: TGTGCCAGTATGAAGGAACAGGTAGGAAATGAGCAGTTCTTC. Amino acids: CASMKEQVGNEQFF.

V usage is TRBV5-1 and J usage is TRBJ1-4; 9 positions match TRBD1. In germline, CDR1 is SGHRS, CDR2 YFSETQ. This CDR3 contains 14 residues. Trimming took 4 bases from V and 5 from J; bases not matched to a gene: 3. CDR3 sequence (DNA): TGCGCCAGCAGCACCGGGACAGGGAATGAAAAACTGTTTTTT. Translating gives CASSTGTGNEKLFF.

This chain links TRBV5-1 with TRBJ2-1, with 7 bases matching TRBD2. In germline, CDR1 is SGHRS, CDR2 YFSETQ. Trimming cost V 5 bases and J 5 bases; bases outside gene matches: 7. This CDR3 has 14 amino acids. The CDR3 here is CASRTLSGDNEQFF. The CDR3 DNA follows: TGCGCCAGCAGAACCCTCAGCGGGGACAATGAGCAGTTCTTC.

V usage is TRBV6-4 and J usage is TRBJ2-1; D might be TRBD2 (6 bases). Trimming took 10 bases from V and 2 from J, leaving 18 bases between them. CDR3 length: 15 residues. Germline assignment: CDR1 MRHNA and CDR2 SNTAGT. The CDR3 protein is CANTTFTGAYNEQFF. The DNA for the CDR3 is TGTGCCAACACTACCTTTACGGGGGCCTACAATGAGCAGTTCTTC.

The rearrangement uses TRBV5-1 and TRBJ1-1; possibly TRBD1 for D (6 bases). CDR1 SGHRS and CDR2 YFSETQ come from the germline V gene. Trimming stripped 1 base from V and 1 base from J, with 8 bases between. The CDR3 runs 14 residues. The CDR3, as DNA: TGCGCCAGCAGCTTGCAGGGGTGGAACACTGAAGCTTTCTTT. Amino acid sequence: CASSLQGWNTEAFF.

In its sample, this clone was seen a few times. The genes are TRBV7-8 and TRBJ2-7; 8 bases align to TRBD2. Germline-derived CDR1 and CDR2 are SGHVS and FQNEAQ. The CDR3 totals 16 residues. V was pared by 6 bases and J by 3 bases, with 13 bases of the junction left unmatched. Here the CDR3 reads CASSQSGSREGYEQYF. The CDR3 DNA sequence: TGTGCCAGCAGTCAATCAGGGTCTCGGGAGGGCTACGAGCAGTACTTC.

The chain carries TRBV13 and TRBJ2-6, with D maybe TRBD2 (6 bases). The CDR3 covers 18 residues. V shed 0 bases and J shed 0 bases, with 12 bases lying between them. The germline V gene encodes CDR1 PRHDT and CDR2 FYEKMQ (reference sequence). This chain's CDR3 is CASSLGRGGSSGANVLTF. The CDR3 nucleotides read TGTGCCAGCAGCTTAGGCCGGGGAGGCAGCTCTGGGGCCAACGTCCTGACTTTC.